A selection of T cell receptor beta chains follows, all from one sample in a study of shared clonotypes between healthy human individuals. TCRdb's table, derived via immunoSEQ multiplex PCR, lists solely in-frame clones and lacks some. There are about 1,800,000 clones in the sample; less than 95% occur only once, and roughly 1.2% lies in the top ten. Sequences were obtained from naive CD8+ T cells sorted from blood. Receptors originate from a man between 18 and 35 years old in good health. Each CDR3 is given with its conserved first and last residue. D genes are given only for firm matches. Clone size is given for some rows only: seen once, a few or many times, or a class if the clone is expanded.

>NA|TRBV13|NA|TRBJ1-5
CASSRSGNNQPQHF
TGTGCCAGCAGCCGATCGGGTAATAATCAGCCCCAGCATTTT
>NA|TRBV7-8|NA|TRBJ2-5
CASSLGRESGSGIEQETQYF
TGTGCCAGCAGCTTAGGGAGAGAGTCTGGATCGGGGATCGAACAAGAGACCCAGTACTTC
>NA|TRBV9|NA|TRBJ2-1
CASSVVGVGYNEQFF
TGTGCCAGCAGCGTAGTGGGCGTGGGCTACAATGAGCAGTTCTTC
>NA|TRBV15|NA|TRBJ1-2
CATSREMADWGYTF
TGTGCCACCAGCAGAGAAATGGCAGATTGGGGCTACACCTTC
>NA|TRBV28|NA|TRBJ1-2
CASQGGWSGGGYTF
TGTGCCAGCCAAGGAGGTTGGTCGGGCGGGGGCTACACCTTC
>NA|TRBV4-3|NA|TRBJ2-7
CASSPGRGRSYEQYF
TGCGCCAGCAGCCCCGGCCGGGGACGCTCCTACGAGCAGTACTTC
>TRBD1|TRBV27|NA|TRBJ2-1
CASSDRGPYNEQFF
TGTGCCAGCAGCGACAGGGGTCCCTACAATGAGCAGTTCTTC
>NA|TRBV19|NA|TRBJ1-5
CASRLGQFNQPQHF
TGTGCCAGTAGACTAGGACAGTTCAATCAGCCCCAGCATTTT
>NA|TRBV10-1|NA|TRBJ2-5
CASSAPSPTPGETQYF
TGCGCCAGCAGTGCCCCCAGCCCTACCCCGGGGGAGACCCAGTACTTC
>NA|TRBV12-2|NA|TRBJ2-7
CASRLPEQYF
TGTGCAAGTCGCTTACCTGAGCAGTACTTC
>TRBD1|TRBV7-9|NA|TRBJ1-1
CASSSRQGLDTEAFF
TGTGCCAGCAGCTCTAGACAGGGATTGGACACTGAAGCTTTCTTT
>TRBD1|TRBV9|NA|TRBJ2-5
CASSAGTGSQTQYF
TGTGCCAGCAGCGCCGGGACAGGTAGTCAGACCCAGTACTTC
>NA|TRBV27|NA|TRBJ2-1
CASSLLGVGTSYNEQFF
TGTGCCAGCAGTTTACTAGGGGTAGGGACCTCCTACAATGAGCAGTTCTTC
>NA|TRBV7-2|NA|TRBJ1-1
CASSLRGFNTEAFF
TGTGCCAGCAGCTTACGAGGTTTTAACACTGAAGCTTTCTTT
>NA|TRBV9|NA|TRBJ1-3
CASSANTREADGNTIYF
TGTGCCAGCAGCGCCAATACCAGGGAGGCGGACGGAAACACCATATATTTT
>NA|TRBV6-5|NA|TRBJ2-7
CASSLSLDVYEQYF
TGTGCCAGCAGCCTCTCCCTGGACGTCTACGAGCAGTACTTC
>NA|TRBV14|few|TRBJ1-2
CASSPSLGGYTF
TGTGCCAGCAGCCCCTCCCTGGGGGGCTACACCTTC
>NA|TRBV9|once|TRBJ1-6
CASSVGTGGLGDSPLHF
TGTGCCAGCAGCGTAGGTACAGGAGGGCTTGGGGATTCACCCCTCCACTTT
>NA|TRBV6-5|NA|TRBJ1-5
CASPPCWGGQPQHF
TGTGCCAGCCCTCCCTGTTGGGGGGGTCAGCCCCAGCATTTT
>NA|TRBV30|NA|TRBJ2-1
CAWSLSVFEQFF
TGTGCCTGGAGTCTTAGCGTCTTCGAGCAGTTCTTC
>NA|TRBV6-5|NA|TRBJ1-5
CASRRGESNQPQHF
TGTGCCAGCAGAAGGGGAGAGAGCAATCAGCCCCAGCATTTT
>TRBD2|TRBV13|NA|TRBJ2-7
CASNKGTSDYEQYF
TGTGCCAGCAACAAAGGGACTAGCGACTACGAGCAGTACTTC